This TCR beta chain was profiled in a study of T cells in narcolepsy. For the study at large: Enrolled donors included narcolepsy type 1 or type 2 patients and healthy controls.

Comments on this clone: The antigen remains undetermined.

TCRdb's copy holds only in-frame clones and misses some; the assay was immunoSEQ multiplex PCR. The sample records over 40,000 clones, roughly 88% being singletons. Broader study findings: Comparing one patient's CSF and blood CD4+ clonotypes highlighted HCRT- and TRIB2-specific autoreactive clonotypes.

The TCR was taken from a human donor with narcolepsy. What was sequenced was CD45RA- memory CD4+ T cells from PBMCs.

CDR3 sequence: CASSALTGGGEAFF. In DNA form, the CDR3 reads TGTGCCAGCAGTGCTCTGACAGGAGGTGGTGAAGCTTTCTTT. The gene calls are TRBV25-1 and TRBJ1-1; D possibly corresponds to TRBD1 (6 bases). The CDR3 covers 14 residues. Trimming removed 4 bases at V and 7 bases at J, with 16 bases between. Germline V gives CDR1 MGHDK, CDR2 SYGVNS. Variable domain in full (rest from reference TRBV25-1 and TRBJ1-1): EADIYQTPRYLVIGTGKKITLECSQTMGHDKMYWYQQDPGMELHLIHYSYGVNSTEKGDLSSESTVSRIRTEHFPLTLESARPSHTSQYLCASSALTGGGEAFFGQGTRLTVV.